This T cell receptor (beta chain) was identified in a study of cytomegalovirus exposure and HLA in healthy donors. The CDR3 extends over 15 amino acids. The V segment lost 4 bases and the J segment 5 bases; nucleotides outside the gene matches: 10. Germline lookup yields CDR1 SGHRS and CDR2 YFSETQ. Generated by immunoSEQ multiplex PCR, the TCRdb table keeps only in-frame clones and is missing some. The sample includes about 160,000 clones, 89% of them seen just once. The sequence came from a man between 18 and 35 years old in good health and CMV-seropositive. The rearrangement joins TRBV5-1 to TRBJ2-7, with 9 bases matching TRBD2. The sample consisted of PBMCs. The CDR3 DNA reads TGCGCCAGCAGCATAGCTAGCGGGAATTTTAACGAGCAGTACTTC. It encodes CASSIASGNFNEQYF.